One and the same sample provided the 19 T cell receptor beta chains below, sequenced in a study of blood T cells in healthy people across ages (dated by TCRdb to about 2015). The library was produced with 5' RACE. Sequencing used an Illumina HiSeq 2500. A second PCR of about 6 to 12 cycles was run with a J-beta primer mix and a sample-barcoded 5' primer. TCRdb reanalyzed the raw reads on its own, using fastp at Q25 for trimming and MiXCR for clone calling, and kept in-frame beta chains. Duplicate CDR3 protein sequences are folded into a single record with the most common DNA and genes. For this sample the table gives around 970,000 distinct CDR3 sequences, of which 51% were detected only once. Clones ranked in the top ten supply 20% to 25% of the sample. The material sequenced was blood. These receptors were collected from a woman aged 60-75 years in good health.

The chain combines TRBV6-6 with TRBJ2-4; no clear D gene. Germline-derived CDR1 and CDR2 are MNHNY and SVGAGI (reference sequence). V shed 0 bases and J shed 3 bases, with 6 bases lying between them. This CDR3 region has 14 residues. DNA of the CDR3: TGTGCCAGCAGTTACTCGGGGAACAAAAACATTCAGTACTTC. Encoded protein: CASSYSGNKNIQYF.

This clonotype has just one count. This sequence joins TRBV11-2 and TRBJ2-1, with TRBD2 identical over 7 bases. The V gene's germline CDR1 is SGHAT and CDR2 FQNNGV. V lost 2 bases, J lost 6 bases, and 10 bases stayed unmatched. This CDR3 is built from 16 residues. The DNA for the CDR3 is TGTGCCAGCAGCTTATGGGCGGGAGATTGGGTCAATGAGCAGTTCTTC. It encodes CASSLWAGDWVNEQFF.

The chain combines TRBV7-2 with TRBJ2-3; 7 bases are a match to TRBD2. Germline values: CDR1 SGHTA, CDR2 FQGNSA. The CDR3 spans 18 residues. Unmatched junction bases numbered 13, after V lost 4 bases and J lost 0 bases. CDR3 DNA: TGTGCCAGCAGCTATAACCCACTAGCGCCTACTAGCACAGATACGCAGTATTTT. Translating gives CASSYNPLAPTSTDTQYF.

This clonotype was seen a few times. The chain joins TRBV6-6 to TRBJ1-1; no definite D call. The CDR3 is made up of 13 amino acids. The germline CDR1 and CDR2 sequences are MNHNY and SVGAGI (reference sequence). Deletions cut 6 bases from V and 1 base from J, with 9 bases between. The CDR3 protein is CASRTGGNTEAFF. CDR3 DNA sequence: TGTGCCAGCAGGACCGGAGGGAACACTGAAGCTTTCTTT.

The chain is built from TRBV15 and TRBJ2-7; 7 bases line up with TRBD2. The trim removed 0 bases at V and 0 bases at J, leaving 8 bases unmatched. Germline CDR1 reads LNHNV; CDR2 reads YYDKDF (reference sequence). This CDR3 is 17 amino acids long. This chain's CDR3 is CATSRESGRESSYEQYF. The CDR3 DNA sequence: TGTGCCACCAGCAGAGAGTCGGGGCGGGAGTCCTCCTACGAGCAGTACTTC.

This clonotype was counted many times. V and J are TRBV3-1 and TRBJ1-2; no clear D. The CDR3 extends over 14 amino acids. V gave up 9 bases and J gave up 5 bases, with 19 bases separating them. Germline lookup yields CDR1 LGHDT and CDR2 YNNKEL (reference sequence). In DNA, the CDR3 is TGTGCCAGTCGAGCCCAACATGAAGGGTATGGCTACACCTTC. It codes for CASRAQHEGYGYTF.

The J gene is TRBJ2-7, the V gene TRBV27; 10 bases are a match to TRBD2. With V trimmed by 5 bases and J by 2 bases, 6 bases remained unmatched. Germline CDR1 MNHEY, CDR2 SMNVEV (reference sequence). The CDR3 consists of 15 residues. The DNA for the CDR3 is TGTGCCAGCAGTCCCACAGGACTAGCGGCCTACGAGCAGTACTTC. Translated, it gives CASSPTGLAAYEQYF.

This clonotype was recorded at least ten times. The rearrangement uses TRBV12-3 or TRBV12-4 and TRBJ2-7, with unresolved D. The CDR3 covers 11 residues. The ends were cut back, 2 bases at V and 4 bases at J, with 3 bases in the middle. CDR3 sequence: CASSLKYEQYF. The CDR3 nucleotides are TGTGCCAGCAGTTTAAAGTACGAGCAGTACTTC.

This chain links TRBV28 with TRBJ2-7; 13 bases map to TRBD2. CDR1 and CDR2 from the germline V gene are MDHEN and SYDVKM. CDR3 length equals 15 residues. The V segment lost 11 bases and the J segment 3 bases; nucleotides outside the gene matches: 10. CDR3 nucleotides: TGTGCCTCCTCCGGGACTAGCGGGACCTTCTACGAGCAGTACTTC. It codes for CASSGTSGTFYEQYF.

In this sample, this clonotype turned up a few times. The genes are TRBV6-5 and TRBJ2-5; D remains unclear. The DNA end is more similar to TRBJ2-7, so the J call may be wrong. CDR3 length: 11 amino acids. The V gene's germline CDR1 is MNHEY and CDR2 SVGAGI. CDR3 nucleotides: TGTGCCAGCAGGTTGGCCTACGAGCAGTACTTC. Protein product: CASRLAYEQYF.

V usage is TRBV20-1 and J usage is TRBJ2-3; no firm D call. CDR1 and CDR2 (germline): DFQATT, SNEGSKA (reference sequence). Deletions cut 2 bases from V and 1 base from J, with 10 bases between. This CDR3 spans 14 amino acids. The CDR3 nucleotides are TGCAGTGCTAGACCCTCAAAGGGCACAGATACGCAGTATTTT. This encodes CSARPSKGTDTQYF.

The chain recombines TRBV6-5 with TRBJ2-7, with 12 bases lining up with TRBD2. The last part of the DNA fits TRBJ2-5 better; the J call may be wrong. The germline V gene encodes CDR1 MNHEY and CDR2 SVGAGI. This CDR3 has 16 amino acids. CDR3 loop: CASSYKLAGGPETQYF. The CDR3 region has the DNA TGTGCCAGCAGTTACAAACTAGCGGGAGGTCCTGAGACCCAGTACTTC.

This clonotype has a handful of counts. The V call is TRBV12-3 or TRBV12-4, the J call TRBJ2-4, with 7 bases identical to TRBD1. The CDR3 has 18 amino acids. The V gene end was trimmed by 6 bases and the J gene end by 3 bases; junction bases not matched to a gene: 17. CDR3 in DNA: TGTGCCAGCAGCCATCGGACAGGACGGTCCGTGGACAAAAACATTCAGTACTTC. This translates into CASSHRTGRSVDKNIQYF.

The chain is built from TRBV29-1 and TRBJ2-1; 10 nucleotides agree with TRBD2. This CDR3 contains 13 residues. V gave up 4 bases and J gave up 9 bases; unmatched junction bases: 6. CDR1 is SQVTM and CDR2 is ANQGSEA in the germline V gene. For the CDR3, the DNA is TGCAGCGTTGGCCCTAGCGGGAGCAGTGAGCAGTTCTTC. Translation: CSVGPSGSSEQFF.

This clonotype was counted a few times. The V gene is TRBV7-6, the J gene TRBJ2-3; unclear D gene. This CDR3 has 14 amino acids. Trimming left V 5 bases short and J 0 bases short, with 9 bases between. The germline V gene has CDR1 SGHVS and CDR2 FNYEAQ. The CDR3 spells CASSAQPSTDTQYF. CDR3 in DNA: TGTGCCAGCAGCGCACAGCCTAGCACAGATACGCAGTATTTT.

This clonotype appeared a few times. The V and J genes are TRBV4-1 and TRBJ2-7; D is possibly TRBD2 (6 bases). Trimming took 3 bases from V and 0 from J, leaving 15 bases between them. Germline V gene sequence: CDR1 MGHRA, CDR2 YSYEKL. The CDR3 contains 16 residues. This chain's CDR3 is CASSQAIAASSYEQYF. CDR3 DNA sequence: TGCGCCAGCAGCCAGGCCATAGCGGCTAGCTCCTACGAGCAGTACTTC.

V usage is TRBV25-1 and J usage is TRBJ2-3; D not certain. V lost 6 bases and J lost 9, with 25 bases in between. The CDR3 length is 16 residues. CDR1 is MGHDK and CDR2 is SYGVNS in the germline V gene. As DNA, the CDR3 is TGTGCCAGCAGCAGAATTCCCCTAGGTCGGGCGGAGACGCAGTATTTT. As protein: CASSRIPLGRAETQYF.

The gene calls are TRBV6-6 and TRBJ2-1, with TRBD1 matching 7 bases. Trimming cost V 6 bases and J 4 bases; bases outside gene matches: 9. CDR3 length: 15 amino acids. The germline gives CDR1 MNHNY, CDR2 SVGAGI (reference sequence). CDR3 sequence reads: CASSKGQRGYNEQFF. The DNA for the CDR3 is TGTGCCAGCAGCAAGGGACAGCGCGGTTACAATGAGCAGTTCTTC.

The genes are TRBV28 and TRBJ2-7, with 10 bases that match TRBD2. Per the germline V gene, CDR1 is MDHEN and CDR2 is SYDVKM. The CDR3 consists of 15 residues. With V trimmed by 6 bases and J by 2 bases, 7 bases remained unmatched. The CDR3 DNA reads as TGTGCCAGCAGACTAGCGGGACCGCGAACCTACGAGCAGTACTTC. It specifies CASRLAGPRTYEQYF.